The clone carrying this T cell receptor (beta chain) was seen a few times. Its antigen is still unknown. The sample originates from a study of glioma-infiltrating T cells. Study-wide findings and caveats: Patients with low tissue-blood divergence carried a signature set of shared blood CDR3 motifs.

The iRepertoire nested amplicon-rescue multiplex PCR amplified TCR alpha and beta CDR3s from RNA. Input was roughly 100-450 ng of tissue mRNA or PBMC total RNA. TCRdb re-called the multiplex PCR reads with MiXCR, one entry per CDR3 protein. The table lists more than 350,000 distinct CDR3 sequences, about two fifths of them singletons. With V trimmed by 4 bases and J by 8 bases, 5 bases remained unmatched. Germline lookup yields CDR1 SQVTM and CDR2 ANQGSEA. The CDR3 contains 12 residues. The chain joins TRBV29-1 to TRBJ2-1; TRBD1 agrees at 7 bases. The sequence was collected from a human donor with low-grade glioma or glioblastoma, undergoing nonglioma brain surgery, or in good health (not recorded which). The sequenced sample was glioma tissue, nonneoplastic brain tissue, or PBMCs (not recorded which). As DNA, the CDR3 is TGCAGCGTTGGAAAGGGGGCATATGAGCAGTTCTTC. Translated, it gives CSVGKGAYEQFF.